A selection of T cell receptor beta chains follows, all from one sample in a study of PD-L1 blockade in urothelial cancer. Profiling relied on immunoSEQ multiplex PCR, and the TCRdb table lists in-frame clones only, not all of them. Of some 110,000 clones in the sample, around 93% are singletons; the top ten hold around 4%. Material: PBMCs, obtained around atezolizumab (anti-PD-L1) treatment. The source of these receptors is a man in his 60s with urothelial cancer. The CDR3 runs from the conserved cysteine through the conserved F or W.

j_call v_call cdr3_aa
TRBJ2-3 TRBV5-5 CASSPQGVGDTQYF
TRBJ2-3 TRBV28 CASRRDSTDTQYF
TRBJ2-5 TRBV10-1 CASSPSREETQYF
TRBJ2-2 TRBV5-1 CASSLLADTGELFF
TRBJ2-7 TRBV7-2 CASSPSRGSYEQYF
TRBJ2-5 TRBV11-2 CASSSLLQETQYF
TRBJ2-7 TRBV5-6 CASSSGGTGYIYEQYF
TRBJ2-6 TRBV7-2 CASSLGGGSVANVLTF
TRBJ2-7 TRBV5-5 CASRLSLRDSSPKYF
TRBJ1-4 TRBV28 CATRGQGPNEKLFF
TRBJ2-3 TRBV30 CALTSGADTQYF
TRBJ2-5 TRBV5-6 CASSLGSRQETQYF
TRBJ1-6 TRBV2 CASSPGSWGYNSPLHF
TRBJ1-2 TRBV19 CASSKPTGYGYTF
TRBJ1-4 TRBV6-6 CASRSDYSGPPKLFF
TRBJ2-1 TRBV19 CASSIGTVNEQFF
TRBJ2-1 TRBV5-1 CASSDPGGGNEQFF
TRBJ2-7 TRBV19 CATSQGSALPEQYF
TRBJ2-3 TRBV30 CAWTRIASTDTQYF
TRBJ2-5 TRBV4-1 CASSQDTGGWETQYF
TRBJ1-2 TRBV15 CATSISQGTGPYGYTF
TRBJ2-5 TRBV28 CASSSWDLEYF
TRBJ1-2 TRBV7-6 CASSVLDGNYGYTF
TRBJ2-1 TRBV11-2 CASSLRDFSYNEQFF
TRBJ1-5 TRBV30 CAWSHRTNQPQHF
TRBJ2-1 TRBV4-3 CASSQRTSSYNEQFF
TRBJ1-1 TRBV7-2 CASSQTGITEAFF
TRBJ2-7 TRBV5-6 CASSWTGSRNEQYF
TRBJ2-5 TRBV11-2 CASSLVTGGETQYF
TRBJ2-7 TRBV6-6 CASSYSAGVSYEQYF
TRBJ2-3 TRBV6-1 CASSASVAGGSGQYF
TRBJ1-3 TRBV7-6 CASSLGTGNSGNTIYF
TRBJ2-5 TRBV28 CASRPGSGNQETQYF
TRBJ1-1 TRBV7-9 CASSLASVGTGWVGAFF
TRBJ1-1 TRBV27 CASSLSGTFGTEAFF
TRBJ1-1 TRBV18 CASSPGTGSEAFF
TRBJ1-2 TRBV29-1 CSVAGQGLEGYTF
TRBJ2-7 TRBV18 CASSRVGTGSYEQYF
TRBJ1-2 TRBV11-1 CASSFGTDYGYTF
TRBJ1-5 TRBV7-3 CASSFTGDNQPQHF